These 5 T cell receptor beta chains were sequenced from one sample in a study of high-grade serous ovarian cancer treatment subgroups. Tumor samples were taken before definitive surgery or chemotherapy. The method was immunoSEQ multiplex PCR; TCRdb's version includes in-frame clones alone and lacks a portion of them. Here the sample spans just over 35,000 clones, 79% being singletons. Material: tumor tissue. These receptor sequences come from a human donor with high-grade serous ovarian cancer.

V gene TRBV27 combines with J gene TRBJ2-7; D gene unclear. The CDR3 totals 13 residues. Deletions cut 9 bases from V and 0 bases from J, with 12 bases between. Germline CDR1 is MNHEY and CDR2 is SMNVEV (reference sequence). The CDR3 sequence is CASGSLSSYEQYF. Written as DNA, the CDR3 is TGTGCCAGTGGGTCACTAAGCTCCTACGAGCAGTACTTC.

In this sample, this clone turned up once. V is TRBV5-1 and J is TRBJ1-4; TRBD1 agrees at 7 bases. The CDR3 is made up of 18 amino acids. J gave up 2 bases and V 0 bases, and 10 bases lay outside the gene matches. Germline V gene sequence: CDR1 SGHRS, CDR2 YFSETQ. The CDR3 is CASSLAVWRGLTNEKLFF. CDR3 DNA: TGCGCCAGCAGCTTGGCCGTTTGGAGGGGGCTGACTAATGAAAAACTGTTTTTT.

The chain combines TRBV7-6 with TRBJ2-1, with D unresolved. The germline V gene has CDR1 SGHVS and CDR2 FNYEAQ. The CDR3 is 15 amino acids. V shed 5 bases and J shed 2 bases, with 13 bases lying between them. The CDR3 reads CASSPAGQTYNEQFF. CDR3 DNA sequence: TGTGCCAGCAGCCCCGCCGGGCAGACCTACAATGAGCAGTTCTTC.

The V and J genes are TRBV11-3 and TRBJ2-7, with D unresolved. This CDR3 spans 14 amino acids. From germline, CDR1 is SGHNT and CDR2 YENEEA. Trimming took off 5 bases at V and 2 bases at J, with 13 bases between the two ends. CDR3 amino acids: CASSPYPVAYEQYF. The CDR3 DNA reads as TGTGCCAGCAGCCCCTACCCGGTCGCCTACGAGCAGTACTTC. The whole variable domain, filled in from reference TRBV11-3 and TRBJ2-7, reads EAGVVQSPRYKIIEKKQPVAFWCNPISGHNTLYWYLQNLGQGPELLIRYENEEAVDDSQLPKDRFSAERLKGVDSTLKIQPAELGDSAVYLCASSPYPVAYEQYFGPGTRLTVT.

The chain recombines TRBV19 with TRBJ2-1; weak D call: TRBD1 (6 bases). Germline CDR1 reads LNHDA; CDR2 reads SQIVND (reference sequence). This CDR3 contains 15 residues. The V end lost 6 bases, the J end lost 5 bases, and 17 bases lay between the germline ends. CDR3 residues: CASSQTGFINNEQFF. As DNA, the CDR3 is TGTGCCAGTAGCCAGACAGGCTTCATCAACAATGAGCAGTTCTTC.